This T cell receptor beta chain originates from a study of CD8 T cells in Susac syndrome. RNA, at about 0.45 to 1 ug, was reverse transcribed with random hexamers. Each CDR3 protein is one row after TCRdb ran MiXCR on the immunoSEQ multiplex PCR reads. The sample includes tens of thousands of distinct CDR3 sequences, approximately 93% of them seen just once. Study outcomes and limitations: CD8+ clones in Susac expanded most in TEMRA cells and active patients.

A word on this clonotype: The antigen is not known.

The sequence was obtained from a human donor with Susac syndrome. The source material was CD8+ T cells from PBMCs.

CDR3 nucleotide sequence: TGTGCCAGCAGCTTAGGTAGAGGACCGTGGGCCCAGCATTTT. Translation gives CASSLGRGPWAQHF. The chain joins TRBV13 to TRBJ1-5; no definite D call. This CDR3 is 14 amino acids long. The V end was cut by 0 bases, the J end by 11 bases, with 14 bases between. Per the germline V gene, CDR1 is PRHDT and CDR2 is FYEKMQ (reference sequence).